The 18 T cell receptor beta chains presented below share a single source sample, sequenced in a study of blood T cell repertoires in COVID-19 (dated by TCRdb to 2018 to 2021). Library preparation employed the immunoSEQ multiplex PCR assay. TCRdb re-hosts the immuneACCESS table, in-frame sequences only. Its copies lack some clones; in the studies checked, an unresolved V gene accounts for under half of them, and the cause for the rest is not known. In this sample the table shows around 380,000 clones, about 80% of which occur a single time. The top ten clonotypes cover 1.1% of the sample. Specimen: peripheral blood. These receptors were obtained from a human donor with acute or convalescent COVID-19. The donor label of this sample is uncertain.

V is TRBV12-3 or TRBV12-4 and J is TRBJ1-3; D is possibly TRBD1 (6 bases). CDR3 size: 13 residues. Trimming left V 6 bases short and J 6 bases short, with 12 bases between. The CDR3 loop reads CASRVQGKNTIYF. The CDR3 region has the DNA TGTGCCAGCAGAGTACAGGGAAAAAACACCATATATTTT.

This sequence joins TRBV7-6 and TRBJ1-6; D not certain. Germline lookup yields CDR1 SGHVS and CDR2 FNYEAQ. CDR3 length: 17 residues. V shed 5 bases and J shed 0 bases, with 14 bases lying between them. CDR3 in amino acids: CASSPNPGSSYNSPLHF. In nucleotides, the CDR3 is TGTGCCAGCAGCCCGAACCCCGGGAGCTCCTATAATTCACCCCTCCACTTT.

The rearrangement links TRBV5-4 to TRBJ2-2; possibly TRBD1 for D (5 bases). Trimming left V 0 bases short and J 4 bases short, with 7 bases between. CDR3 size: 14 residues. Germline V gives CDR1 SGHNT, CDR2 YYREEE (reference sequence). DNA for the CDR3: TGTGCCAGCAGCTTGGACAGGAGCACCGGGGAGCTGTTTTTT. Translation gives CASSLDRSTGELFF. Filled out from reference TRBV5-4 and TRBJ2-2, the complete variable domain reads ETGVTQSPTHLIKTRGQQVTLRCSSQSGHNTVSWYQQALGQGPQFIFQYYREEENGRGNFPPRFSGLQFPNYSSELNVNALELDDSALYLCASSLDRSTGELFFGEGSRLTVL.

The chain combines TRBV11-2 with TRBJ2-1; no reliable D call. Trimming shortened V by 0 bases and J by 12 bases, and 15 bases separated the two germline ends. The V gene's germline CDR1 is SGHAT and CDR2 FQNNGV. The CDR3 covers 14 residues. The chain's CDR3 is CASSLDLAAVLQFF. CDR3 nucleotides: TGTGCCAGCAGCTTAGATCTGGCCGCTGTGTTGCAGTTCTTC.

The V call is TRBV3-1 (or the pseudogene TRBV3-2), the J call TRBJ2-7, with a possible D match to TRBD1 (5 bases). V was cut by 1 base and J by 7 bases, with 17 bases left in between. Per germline, CDR1 LGHDT and CDR2 YNNKEL (reference sequence). CDR3 length: 15 residues. Here the CDR3 reads CASSQGGLETVEQYF. CDR3 sequence (DNA): TGTGCCAGCAGCCAAGGTGGTCTCGAGACAGTTGAGCAGTACTTC.

The rearrangement links TRBV3-1 (or the pseudogene TRBV3-2) to TRBJ2-5; a possible D gene is TRBD2 (5 bases). Germline-derived CDR1 and CDR2 are LGHDT and YNNKEL (reference sequence). Trimming removed 5 bases at V and 3 bases at J, with 13 bases between. The length of the CDR3 is 14 residues. The CDR3 sequence: CASSFRTGKETQYF. CDR3 coding DNA: TGTGCCAGCAGCTTCCGGACTGGGAAAGAGACCCAGTACTTC.

Worth noting for this clone: The same CDR3 is also encoded by other DNA sequences in this sample. The chain uses TRBV30 and TRBJ1-5; D remains ambiguous. CDR1 is GTSNPN and CDR2 is SVGIG in the germline V gene (reference sequence). This CDR3 contains 13 residues. The V gene lost 4 bases and the J gene lost 3 bases, with 10 bases spanning the gap. The DNA of the CDR3 is TGTGCCTGGACTTCGGGTTTCAATCAGCCCCAGCATTTT. It encodes CAWTSGFNQPQHF.

This clone was counted between two and nine times. The chain recombines TRBV27 with TRBJ1-2; D gene uncertain. The CDR3 has 13 residues. The germline V and J ends were trimmed by 4 bases and 6 bases, with 12 bases remaining between them. CDR1 is MNHEY, CDR2 SMNVEV, per germline (reference sequence). CDR3 in amino acids: CASSYASRNGYTF. CDR3 coding DNA: TGTGCCAGCAGTTACGCTAGTAGGAATGGCTACACCTTC.

The chain employs TRBV19 and TRBJ1-5; 7 bases are shared with TRBD1. The CDR3 length is 14 residues. With V trimmed by 4 bases and J by 5 bases, 5 bases remained unmatched. Germline V CDR1 and CDR2: LNHDA, SQIVND (reference sequence). The CDR3 DNA reads TGTGCCAGTAGTACTACTGGGACAGATCAGCCCCAGCATTTT. It encodes CASSTTGTDQPQHF. Looking up the rest from reference TRBV19 and TRBJ1-5 gives the full variable domain: DGGITQSPKYLFRKEGQNVTLSCEQNLNHDAMYWYRQDPGQGLRLIYYSQIVNDFQKGDIAEGYSVSREKKESFPLTVTSAQKNPTAFYLCASSTTGTDQPQHFGDGTRLSIL.

J is TRBJ2-5 and V is TRBV30; no clear D gene. There are 13 residues in the CDR3. Trimming cost V 2 bases and J 5 bases, with 12 bases left between them. Germline V gene sequence: CDR1 GTSNPN, CDR2 SVGIG (reference sequence). This chain's CDR3 is CAWSRRIRETQYF. The CDR3 region has the DNA TGTGCCTGGAGTAGGCGGATCCGGGAGACCCAGTACTTC.

The V gene is TRBV28, the J gene TRBJ1-5; 8 nucleotides line up with TRBD1. This CDR3 has 15 amino acids. CDR1 is MDHEN, CDR2 SYDVKM, per germline. V was pared by 5 bases and J by 0 bases, with 3 bases of the junction left unmatched. This chain's CDR3 is CASSPGGASNQPQHF. In DNA, the CDR3 is TGTGCCAGCAGTCCAGGGGGCGCTAGCAATCAGCCCCAGCATTTT.

This clone showed up many times. The CDR3 loop is CASSLANGDNSPLHF. The CDR3, as DNA: TGTGCCAGCAGCTTAGCGAATGGAGATAATTCACCCCTCCACTTT. The chain carries TRBV7-9 and TRBJ1-6, with D unresolved. Per the germline V gene, CDR1 is SEHNR and CDR2 is FQNEAQ (reference sequence). The CDR3 contains 15 residues. V gave up 0 bases and J gave up 5 bases, with 8 bases separating them.

The chain employs TRBV6-1 and TRBJ1-1; 8 nucleotides align to TRBD1. The CDR3 covers 15 residues. Germline V lookup: CDR1 MNHNS, CDR2 SASEGT. V gave up 3 bases and J gave up 0 bases; unmatched junction bases: 3. The DNA of the CDR3 is TGTGCCAGCAGTGACAGGGGGCTGATGAACACTGAAGCTTTCTTT. Protein: CASSDRGLMNTEAFF.

This chain connects TRBV20-1 to TRBJ2-5; a possible D gene is TRBD1 (5 bases). There are 13 residues in the CDR3. Trimming left V 3 bases short and J 1 base short, with 9 bases between. Germline CDR1 and CDR2: DFQATT and SNEGSKA (reference sequence). CDR3 coding DNA: TGCAGTGCTAGTTATAGGGGCCAAGAGACCCAGTACTTC. This translates into CSASYRGQETQYF.

This sequence joins TRBV3-1 (or the pseudogene TRBV3-2) and TRBJ1-4; possibly TRBD1 for D (6 bases). Trimming removed 5 bases at V and 8 bases at J, with 12 bases between. CDR3 length: 13 residues. The germline V gene encodes CDR1 LGHDT and CDR2 YNNKEL (reference sequence). The CDR3 DNA reads TGTGCCAGCAGCAATAGACAGGCGGAAAAACTGTTTTTT. Residues: CASSNRQAEKLFF.

The chain joins TRBV11-1 to TRBJ1-3; 7 nucleotides align to TRBD1. V trimming: 7 bases; J trimming: 0 bases; junction bases outside the gene matches: 3. The length of the CDR3 is 14 residues. CDR1 is SGHAT and CDR2 is FQDESV in the germline V gene (reference sequence). The CDR3 nucleotides are TGTGCCAGCAAGGACAGGAGCTCTGGAAACACCATATATTTT. It codes for CASKDRSSGNTIYF. The full variable domain, its missing parts supplied by reference TRBV11-1 and TRBJ1-3, is EAEVAQSPRYKITEKSQAVAFWCDPISGHATLYWYRQILGQGPELLVQFQDESVVDDSQLPKDRFSAERLKGVDSTLKIQPAELGDSAMYLCASKDRSSGNTIYFGEGSWLTVV.

The CDR3 nucleotides read TGTGCCAGCAGTTACCCCACTAGCGGGAGGATCTCCTACGAGCAGTACTTC. Protein product: CASSYPTSGRISYEQYF. This chain links TRBV6-2 or TRBV6-3 with TRBJ2-7; TRBD2 aligns across 12 bases. Germline V lookup: CDR1 MNHEY, CDR2 SVGEGT. This CDR3 is 17 amino acids long. With V trimmed by 2 bases and J by 0 bases, 5 bases remained unmatched.

V gene TRBV7-9 combines with J gene TRBJ2-5; 8 bases are shared with TRBD2. The J segment lost 2 bases and the V segment lost 1 base, leaving 6 bases of the junction unmatched. Germline-derived CDR1 and CDR2 are SEHNR and FQNEAQ (reference sequence). The CDR3 is 16 residues long. CDR3 region: CASSLGSGGEQETQYF. The CDR3, as DNA: TGTGCCAGCAGCTTAGGGAGCGGGGGTGAACAAGAGACCCAGTACTTC. The full variable domain, with the rest looked up from reference TRBV7-9 and TRBJ2-5, is DTGVSQNPRHKITKRGQNVTFRCDPISEHNRLYWYRQTLGQGPEFLTYFQNEAQLEKSRLLSDRFSAERPKGSFSTLEIQRTEQGDSAMYLCASSLGSGGEQETQYFGPGTRLLVL.